This T cell receptor beta chain was obtained from a study of blood T cell repertoires in COVID-19. Study details: COVID-19 samples from acute and convalescent phases originated in the United States, Italy and Spain. PBMCs, B-cell-depleted T cells, or T cells provided the cDNA or gDNA that made up the material.

The CDR3 runs 15 residues. Per germline, CDR1 SGHAT and CDR2 FQDESV (reference sequence). Unmatched junction bases numbered 2, after V lost 1 base and J lost 4 bases. In the study's own analysis: Reference gene primer amplification yielded estimated nucleated cell counts. This table comes from immunoSEQ multiplex PCR, and its TCRdb copy is limited to in-frame clones, with some not included. Clonal size and the V and J genes are those of that table, whereas D and trimming came from the DNA. The sample holds some 300,000 clones, around 87% seen once. Material for sequencing was peripheral blood. The sequence was obtained from a woman between 35 and 50 years old with COVID-19, enrolled during active disease. This chain connects TRBV11-1 to TRBJ1-5, with 9 nucleotides matching TRBD1. CDR3 DNA sequence: TGTGCCAGCAGCTTAGGGGACAGGGCGAATCAGCCCCAGCATTTT. Residues: CASSLGDRANQPQHF.